The clone carrying this T cell receptor beta chain has only a few counts. The antigen remains unidentified. TCRdb's table, derived via immunoSEQ multiplex PCR, lists solely in-frame clones and lacks some. In the table there are under 20,000 clones, 60% to 75% of which are singletons. This sample stems from a study of radiation and T cells in renal cell carcinoma. J was trimmed by 2 bases and V by 8 bases; bases with no gene match: 6. Per the germline V gene, CDR1 is LGHNA and CDR2 is YNFKEQ. The CDR3 runs to 13 residues. Study-wide results and limits: Top tumor clonotypes rose in blood 2 weeks post-radiation, then contracted. Irradiated tumors held more dominant CDR3 motifs than control tumors.

Treatment reported: 15 Gy SBRT to primary tumor, nephrectomy 4 weeks later. This renal cell carcinoma was of the clear cell type. This sample comprised tumor tissue, obtained from a patient whose treatment included radiotherapy and nephrectomy. This TCR derives from an older woman with renal cell carcinoma. The chain is built from TRBV4-2 and TRBJ2-7, with 7 positions matching TRBD2. CDR3 sequence (DNA): TGTGCCAGCTCCTCTAGCGGTCCCTACGAGCAGTACTTC. It specifies CASSSSGPYEQYF.